The sequence of this TCR beta chain was determined in a study of blood T cell repertoires in COVID-19. As for the study in general: Samples came from the United States, Italy and Spain, spanning acute and convalescent COVID-19. T cells, B-cell-depleted T cells, or PBMCs provided the cDNA or gDNA that served as material.

The protocol was immunoSEQ multiplex PCR, while the TCRdb copy is restricted to in-frame clones and leaves out a portion. The sample has 130,000 to 150,000 clones; roughly 83% are singletons. The CDR3 is 14 amino acids. The sample consisted of peripheral blood. This chain connects TRBV1 to TRBJ2-2; TRBD2 reflects the table's D call only, with no check against the DNA. TRBV1 is termed a pseudogene. This TCR derives from a woman of 80 years or more with acute or convalescent COVID-19. DNA for the CDR3: TGCACCAGCAGCCAAGATCTTTGCACCGGGGAGCTGTTTTTT. Translating it yields CTSSQDLCTGELFF.